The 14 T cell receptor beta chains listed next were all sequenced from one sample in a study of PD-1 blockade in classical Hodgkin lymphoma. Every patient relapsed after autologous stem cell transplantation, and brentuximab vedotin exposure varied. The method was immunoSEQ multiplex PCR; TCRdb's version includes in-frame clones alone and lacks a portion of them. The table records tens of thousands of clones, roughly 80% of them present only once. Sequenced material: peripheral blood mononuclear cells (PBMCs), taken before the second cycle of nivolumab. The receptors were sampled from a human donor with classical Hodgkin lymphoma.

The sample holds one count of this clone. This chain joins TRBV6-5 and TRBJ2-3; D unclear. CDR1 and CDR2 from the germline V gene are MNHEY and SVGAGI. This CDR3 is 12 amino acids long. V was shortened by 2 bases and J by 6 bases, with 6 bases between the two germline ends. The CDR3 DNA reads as TGTGCCAGCAGTTACCTGGGGGATACGCAGTATTTT. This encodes CASSYLGDTQYF.

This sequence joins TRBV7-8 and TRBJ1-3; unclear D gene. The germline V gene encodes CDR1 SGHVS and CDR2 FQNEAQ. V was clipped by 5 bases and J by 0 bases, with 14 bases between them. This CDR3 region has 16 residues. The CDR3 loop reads CASSPMVFRSGNTIYF. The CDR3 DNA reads TGTGCCAGCAGCCCCATGGTCTTTCGCTCTGGAAACACCATATATTTT.

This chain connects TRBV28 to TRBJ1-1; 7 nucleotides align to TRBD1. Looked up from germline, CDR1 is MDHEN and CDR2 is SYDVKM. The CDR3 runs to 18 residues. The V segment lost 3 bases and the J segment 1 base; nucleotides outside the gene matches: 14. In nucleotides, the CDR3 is TGTGCCAGCAGTTTCACCAAGGGACAGCCCTCTCCGAACACTGAAGCTTTCTTT. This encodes CASSFTKGQPSPNTEAFF.

CDR3 region: CASSPLAADTQYF. DNA for the CDR3: TGTGCCAGCTCACCACTGGCAGCAGATACGCAGTATTTT. The rearrangement uses TRBV18 and TRBJ2-3; D unclear. The CDR3 extends over 13 amino acids. Germline V CDR1 and CDR2: KGHSH, LQKENI. V was pared by 1 base and J by 4 bases, with 6 bases between.

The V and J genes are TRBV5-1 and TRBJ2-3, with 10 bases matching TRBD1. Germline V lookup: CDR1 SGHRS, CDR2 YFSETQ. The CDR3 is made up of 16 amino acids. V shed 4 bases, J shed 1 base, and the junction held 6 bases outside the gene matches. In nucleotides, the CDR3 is TGCGCCAGCAGCGGAGGACAGGGGGTTGGCACAGATACGCAGTATTTT. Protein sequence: CASSGGQGVGTDTQYF.

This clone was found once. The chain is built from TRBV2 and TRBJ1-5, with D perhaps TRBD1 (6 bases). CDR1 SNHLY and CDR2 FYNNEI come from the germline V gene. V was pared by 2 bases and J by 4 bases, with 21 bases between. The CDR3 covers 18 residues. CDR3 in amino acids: CASSERVGGRAFNQPQHF. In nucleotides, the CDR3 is TGTGCCAGCAGTGAACGTGTCGGGGGCCGGGCGTTTAATCAGCCCCAGCATTTT. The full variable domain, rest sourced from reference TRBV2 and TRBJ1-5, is EPEVTQTPSHQVTQMGQEVILRCVPISNHLYFYWYRQILGQKVEFLVSFYNNEISEKSEIFDDQFSVERPDGSNFTLKIRSTKLEDSAMYFCASSERVGGRAFNQPQHFGDGTRLSIL.

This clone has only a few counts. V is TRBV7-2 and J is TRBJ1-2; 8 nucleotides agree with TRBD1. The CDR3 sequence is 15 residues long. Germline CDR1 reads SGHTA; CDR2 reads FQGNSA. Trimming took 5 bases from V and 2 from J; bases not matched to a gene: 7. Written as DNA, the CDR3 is TGTGCCAGCAGCCGAGGACAGGGACCAAACTATGGCTACACCTTC. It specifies CASSRGQGPNYGYTF.

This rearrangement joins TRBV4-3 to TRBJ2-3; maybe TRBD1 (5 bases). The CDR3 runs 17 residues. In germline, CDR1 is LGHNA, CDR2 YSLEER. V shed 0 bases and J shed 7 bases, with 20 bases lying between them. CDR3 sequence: CASSQDRPRAMRNTQYF. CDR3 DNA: TGCGCCAGCAGCCAAGATCGTCCCAGGGCGATGAGAAATACGCAGTATTTT.

The CDR3 protein is CASSPTRESPGYTF. The CDR3 DNA is TGTGCCAGCAGCCCGACCCGGGAGAGCCCCGGCTACACCTTC. The chain links TRBV28 to TRBJ1-2, with D unresolved. Per germline, CDR1 MDHEN and CDR2 SYDVKM. V was cut by 6 bases and J by 8 bases, with 19 bases left in between. The CDR3 loop spans 14 amino acids.

The CDR3 nucleotides are TGTGCCAGCAGTTTACAGGGAATGGAAGCTTTCTTT. Translated: CASSLQGMEAFF. The V call is TRBV28, the J call TRBJ1-1; D perhaps matches TRBD1 (5 bases). CDR3 length: 12 residues. The ends were cut back, 2 bases at V and 8 bases at J, with 9 bases in the middle. In germline, CDR1 is MDHEN, CDR2 SYDVKM.

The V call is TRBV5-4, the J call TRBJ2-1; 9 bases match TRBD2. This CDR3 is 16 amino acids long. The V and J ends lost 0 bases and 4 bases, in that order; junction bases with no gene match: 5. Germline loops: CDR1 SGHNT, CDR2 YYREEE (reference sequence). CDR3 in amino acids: CASSLGSSGEYNEQFF. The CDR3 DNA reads TGTGCCAGCAGCTTGGGATCTAGCGGGGAATACAATGAGCAGTTCTTC.

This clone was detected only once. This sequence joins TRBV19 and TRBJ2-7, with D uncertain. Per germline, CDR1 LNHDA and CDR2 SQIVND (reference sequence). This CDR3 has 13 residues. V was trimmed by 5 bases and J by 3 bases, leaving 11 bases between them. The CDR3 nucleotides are TGTGCCAGTAGTCTCCGGACCGGCTACGAGCAGTACTTC. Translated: CASSLRTGYEQYF.

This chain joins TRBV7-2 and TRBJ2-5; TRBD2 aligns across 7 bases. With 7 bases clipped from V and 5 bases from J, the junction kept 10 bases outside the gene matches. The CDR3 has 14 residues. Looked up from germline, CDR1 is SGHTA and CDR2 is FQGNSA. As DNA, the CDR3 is TGTGCCAGCACCCCCCGCGGGGGTTGGGAGACCCAGTACTTC. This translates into CASTPRGGWETQYF.

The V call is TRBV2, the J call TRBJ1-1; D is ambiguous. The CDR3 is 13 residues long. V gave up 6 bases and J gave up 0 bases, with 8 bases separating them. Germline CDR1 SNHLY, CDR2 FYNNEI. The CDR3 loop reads CASSGLMNTEAFF. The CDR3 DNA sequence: TGTGCCAGCAGCGGACTCATGAACACTGAAGCTTTCTTT.